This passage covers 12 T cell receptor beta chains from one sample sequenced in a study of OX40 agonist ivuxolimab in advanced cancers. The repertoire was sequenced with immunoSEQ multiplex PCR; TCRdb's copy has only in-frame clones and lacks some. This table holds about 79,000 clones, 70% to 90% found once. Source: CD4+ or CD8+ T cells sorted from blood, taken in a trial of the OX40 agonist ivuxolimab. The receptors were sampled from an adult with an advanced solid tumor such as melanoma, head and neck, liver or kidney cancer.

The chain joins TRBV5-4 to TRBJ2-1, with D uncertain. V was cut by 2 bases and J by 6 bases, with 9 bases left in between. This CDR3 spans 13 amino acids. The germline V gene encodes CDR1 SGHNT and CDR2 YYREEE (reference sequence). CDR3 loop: CASSLEQFNEQFF. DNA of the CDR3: TGTGCCAGCAGCTTAGAACAGTTCAATGAGCAGTTCTTC.

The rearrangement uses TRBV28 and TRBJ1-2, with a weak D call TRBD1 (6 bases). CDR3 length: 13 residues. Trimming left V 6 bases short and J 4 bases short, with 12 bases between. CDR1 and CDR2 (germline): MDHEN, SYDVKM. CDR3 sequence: CASSLQGAYGYTF. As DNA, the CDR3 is TGTGCCAGCAGCTTACAGGGCGCCTATGGCTACACCTTC.

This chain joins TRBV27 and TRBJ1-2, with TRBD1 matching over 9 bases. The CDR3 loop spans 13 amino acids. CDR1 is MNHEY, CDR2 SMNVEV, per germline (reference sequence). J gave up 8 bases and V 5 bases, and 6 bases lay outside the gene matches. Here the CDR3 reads CASSRDREDGYTF. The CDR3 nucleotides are TGTGCCAGCAGTCGGGACAGGGAGGACGGCTACACCTTC.

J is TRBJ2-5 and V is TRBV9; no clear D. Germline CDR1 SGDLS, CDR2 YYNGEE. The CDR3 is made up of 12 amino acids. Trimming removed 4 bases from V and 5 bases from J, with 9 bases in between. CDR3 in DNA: TGTGCCAGCAGCCCCACCTCGGAGACCCAGTACTTC. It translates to CASSPTSETQYF.

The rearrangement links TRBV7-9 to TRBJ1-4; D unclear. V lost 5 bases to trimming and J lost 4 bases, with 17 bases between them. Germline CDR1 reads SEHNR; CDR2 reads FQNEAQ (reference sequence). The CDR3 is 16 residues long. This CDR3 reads CASSLDGYLFNEKLFF. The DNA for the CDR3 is TGTGCCAGCAGCCTGGATGGGTACCTCTTTAATGAAAAACTGTTTTTT.

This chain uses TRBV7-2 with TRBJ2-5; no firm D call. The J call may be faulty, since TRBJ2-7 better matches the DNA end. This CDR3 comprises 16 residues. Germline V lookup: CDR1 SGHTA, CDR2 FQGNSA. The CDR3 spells CASSLARSARFSEQYF. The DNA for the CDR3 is TGTGCCAGCAGCTTAGCGCGGAGCGCAAGATTCTCCGAGCAGTACTTC.

CDR3 DNA: TGTGCCACCAGCAGAGATAGGAATAGCGTGCAGACCCAGTACTTC. Its protein product is CATSRDRNSVQTQYF. This chain uses TRBV15 with TRBJ2-5, with D possibly TRBD2 on 5 matching bases. Germline V lookup: CDR1 LNHNV, CDR2 YYDKDF (reference sequence). Trimming removed 0 bases from V and 6 bases from J, with 14 bases in between. This CDR3 contains 15 residues.

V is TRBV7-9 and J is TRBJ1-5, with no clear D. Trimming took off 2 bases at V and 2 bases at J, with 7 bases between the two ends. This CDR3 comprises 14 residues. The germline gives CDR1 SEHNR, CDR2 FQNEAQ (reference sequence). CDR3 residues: CASSLLDGNQPQHF. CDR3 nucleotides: TGTGCCAGCAGCTTACTCGACGGCAATCAGCCCCAGCATTTT.

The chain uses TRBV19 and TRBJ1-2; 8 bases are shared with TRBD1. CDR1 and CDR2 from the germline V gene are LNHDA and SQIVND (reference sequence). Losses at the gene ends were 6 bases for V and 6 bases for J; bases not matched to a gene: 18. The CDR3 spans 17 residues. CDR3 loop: CASRDQTGDQFIDGYTF. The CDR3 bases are TGTGCCAGTAGGGACCAGACAGGGGACCAGTTTATTGATGGCTACACCTTC.

The CDR3 loop reads CASRRLVDTQYF. The CDR3 DNA reads TGTGCCAGCAGACGACTAGTGGATACGCAGTATTTT. The chain carries TRBV2 and TRBJ2-3, with a weak D call TRBD2 (6 bases). Per the germline V gene, CDR1 is SNHLY and CDR2 is FYNNEI. The CDR3 is 12 amino acids. Deletions cut 6 bases from V and 6 bases from J, with 10 bases between. The full variable domain, with the rest looked up from reference TRBV2 and TRBJ2-3, is EPEVTQTPSHQVTQMGQEVILRCVPISNHLYFYWYRQILGQKVEFLVSFYNNEISEKSEIFDDQFSVERPDGSNFTLKIRSTKLEDSAMYFCASRRLVDTQYFGPGTRLTVL.

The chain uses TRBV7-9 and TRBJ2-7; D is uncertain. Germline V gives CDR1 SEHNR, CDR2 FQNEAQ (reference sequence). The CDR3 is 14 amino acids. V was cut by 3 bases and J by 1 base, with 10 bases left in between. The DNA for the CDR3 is TGTGCCAGCAGCTTTACTGGAAAATCCTACGAGCAGTACTTC. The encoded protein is CASSFTGKSYEQYF.

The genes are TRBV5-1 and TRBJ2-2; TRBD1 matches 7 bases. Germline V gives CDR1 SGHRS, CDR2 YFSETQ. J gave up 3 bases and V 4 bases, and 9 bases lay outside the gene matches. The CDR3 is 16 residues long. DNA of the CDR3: TGCGCCAGCAGCCCGCAAGGGGGCGCGGACACCGGGGAGCTGTTTTTT. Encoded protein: CASSPQGGADTGELFF.